Included here is one TCR beta chain sequence, with context. In the authors' workflow: For nucleated cells, counts were estimated from reference gene primer amplification. Sequenced by immunoSEQ multiplex PCR; TCRdb stores in-frame clones only, minus some. V, J and clone size are those of that table, while D and trimming were read from the DNA. The sample holds approximately 200,000 clones; 80% to 90% are singletons and the top ten take around 4.5%. This entry comes from a study of blood T cell repertoires in COVID-19. At the level of the study: PBMCs, B-cell-depleted T cells, or T cells were the source of the cDNA or gDNA that made up the material.

There are 15 residues in the CDR3. This sequence joins TRBV21-1 and TRBJ2-7; the listed D gene, TRBD1, was not tested against the DNA. TRBV21-1 corresponds to a pseudogene. Sequencing input: PBMCs or T cells enriched from blood (not recorded which). The clonotype originates from a young woman who had been exposed to COVID-19. CDR3 bases: TGTGCCAGCAGCAAAGCGCCAGGGGGGTCCTACGAGCAGTACTTC. As protein: CASSKAPGGSYEQYF.